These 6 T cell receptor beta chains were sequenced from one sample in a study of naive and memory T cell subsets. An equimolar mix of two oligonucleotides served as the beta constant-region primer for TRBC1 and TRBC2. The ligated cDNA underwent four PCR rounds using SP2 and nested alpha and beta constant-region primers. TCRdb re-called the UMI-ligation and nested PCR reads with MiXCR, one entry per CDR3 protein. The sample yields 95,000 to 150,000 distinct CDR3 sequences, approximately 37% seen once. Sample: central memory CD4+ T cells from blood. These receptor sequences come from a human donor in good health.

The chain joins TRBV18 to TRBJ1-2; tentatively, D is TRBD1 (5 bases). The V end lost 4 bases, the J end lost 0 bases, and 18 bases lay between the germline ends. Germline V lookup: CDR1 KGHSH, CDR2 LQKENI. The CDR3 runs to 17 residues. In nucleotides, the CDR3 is TGTGCCAGCTCACAGTCCCAAAGGACAACGTCTAACTATGGCTACACCTTC. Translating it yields CASSQSQRTTSNYGYTF.

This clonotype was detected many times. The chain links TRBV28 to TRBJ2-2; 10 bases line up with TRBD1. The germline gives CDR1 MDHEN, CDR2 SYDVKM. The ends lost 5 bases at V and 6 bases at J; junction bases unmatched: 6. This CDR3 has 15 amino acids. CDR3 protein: CASSTDRGLSGELFF. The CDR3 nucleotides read TGTGCCAGCAGTACAGACAGGGGGCTCTCCGGGGAGCTGTTTTTT.

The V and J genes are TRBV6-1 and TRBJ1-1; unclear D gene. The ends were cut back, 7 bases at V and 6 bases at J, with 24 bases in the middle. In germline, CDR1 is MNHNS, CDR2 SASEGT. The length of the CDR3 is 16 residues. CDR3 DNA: TGTGCCAGCACCTACGTGGGCTCTAAGGGAGGCGCTGAAGCTTTCTTT. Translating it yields CASTYVGSKGGAEAFF.

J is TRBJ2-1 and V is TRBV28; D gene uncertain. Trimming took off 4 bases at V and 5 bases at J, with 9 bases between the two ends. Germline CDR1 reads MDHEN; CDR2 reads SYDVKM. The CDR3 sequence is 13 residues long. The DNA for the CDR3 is TGTGCCAGCAGTTCACTACCAAACAATGAGCAGTTCTTC. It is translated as CASSSLPNNEQFF.

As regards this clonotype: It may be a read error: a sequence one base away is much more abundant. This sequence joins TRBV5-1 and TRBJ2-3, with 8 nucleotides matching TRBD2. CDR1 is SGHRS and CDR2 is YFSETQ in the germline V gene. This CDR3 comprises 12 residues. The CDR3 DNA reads TGCGCCAGCAGCCCCCCGGGAGGGACGCGGTATTTT. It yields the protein CASSPPGGTRYF.

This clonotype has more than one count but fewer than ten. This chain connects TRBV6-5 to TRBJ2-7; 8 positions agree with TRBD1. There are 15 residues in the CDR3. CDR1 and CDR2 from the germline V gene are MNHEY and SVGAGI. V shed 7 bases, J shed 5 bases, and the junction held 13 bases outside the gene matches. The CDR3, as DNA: TGTGCCAGCAAGGCCCCCAGGGCAGGGGGCCACGAGCAGTACTTC. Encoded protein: CASKAPRAGGHEQYF.